Listed here are 19 T cell receptor beta chains from one sample, sequenced in a study of radiation and T cells in renal cell carcinoma. Method: immunoSEQ multiplex PCR; TCRdb's copy keeps in-frame clones and lacks some. The table has about 130,000 clones, about four fifths seen once; the top ten hold around 6.1%. Time point meaning: blood 2 weeks post-SBRT. Treatment given: 15 Gy SBRT to primary tumor, nephrectomy 4 weeks later. The sample here was blood, taken from a patient whose treatment included radiotherapy and nephrectomy. These receptor sequences come from a man aged 50 to 59 with renal cell carcinoma.

The chain joins TRBV9 to TRBJ1-2, with no clear D. With 0 bases removed from V and 8 bases from J, the gap between germline ends came to 11 bases. The CDR3 runs 13 residues. Germline V gene data show CDR1 as SGDLS and CDR2 as YYNGEE. The CDR3 DNA reads as TGTGCCAGCAGCGTAGTAGACTTCGGGGGCTACACCTTC. Protein: CASSVVDFGGYTF.

The chain employs TRBV6-6 and TRBJ1-5; weak D call: TRBD1 (5 bases). Germline CDR1 reads MNHNY; CDR2 reads SVGAGI (reference sequence). This CDR3 has 15 amino acids. V was clipped by 6 bases and J by 0 bases, with 12 bases between them. The CDR3 region is CASRMGPNSNQPQHF. CDR3 sequence (DNA): TGTGCCAGCAGGATGGGGCCGAATAGCAATCAGCCCCAGCATTTT.

The chain recombines TRBV30 with TRBJ2-3; tentative D call: TRBD1 (6 bases). The V end was cut by 2 bases, the J end by 4 bases, with 19 bases between. The CDR3 spans 16 residues. Germline V lookup: CDR1 GTSNPN, CDR2 SVGIG (reference sequence). The CDR3 DNA is TGTGCCTGGAGTCTCCTACAAGGGGGTCAGGCAGATACGCAGTATTTT. Protein: CAWSLLQGGQADTQYF.

This clone was found a few times. The J gene is TRBJ1-5, the V gene TRBV21-1. TRBV21-1 is labeled a pseudogene. This CDR3 comprises 14 residues. CDR3 DNA sequence: TGTGCCAGCAGCAAGGGGGACAGCAATCAGCCCCAGCATTTT. This encodes CASSKGDSNQPQHF.

This chain joins TRBV18 and TRBJ1-2, with D possibly matching TRBD1 (6 bases). V dropped 3 bases and J dropped 8 bases, with 13 bases sitting between them. CDR1 and CDR2 (germline): KGHSH, LQKENI. The CDR3 has 13 residues. CDR3 nucleotides: TGTGCCAGCTCACCTGCGGGGGCTGCGGGCTACACCTTC. As protein: CASSPAGAAGYTF.

The chain employs TRBV11-1 and TRBJ2-7, with TRBD1 as a possible D gene (6 bases). The CDR3 is 15 amino acids. V was clipped by 3 bases and J by 0 bases, with 12 bases between them. Germline V gene sequence: CDR1 SGHAT, CDR2 FQDESV (reference sequence). This chain's CDR3 is CASSLGTGHSYEQYF. The DNA of the CDR3 is TGTGCCAGCAGCTTGGGTACAGGGCACTCCTACGAGCAGTACTTC.

The rearrangement uses TRBV29-1 and TRBJ2-1, with a weak D call TRBD1 (6 bases). V shed 2 bases and J shed 3 bases, with 11 bases lying between them. CDR1 SQVTM and CDR2 ANQGSEA come from the germline V gene. The CDR3 sequence is 14 residues long. The CDR3 loop reads CSVESDSVYNEQFF. DNA for the CDR3: TGCAGCGTTGAATCGGACAGCGTCTACAATGAGCAGTTCTTC.

As DNA, the CDR3 is TGCGCCAGCAGCCCCCTTGGGGAGCGAAACATTCAGTACTTC. Its translation: CASSPLGERNIQYF. The chain recombines TRBV5-1 with TRBJ2-4; tentatively, D is TRBD2 (5 bases). The germline V gene has CDR1 SGHRS and CDR2 YFSETQ. The CDR3 runs to 14 residues. V lost 4 bases and J lost 6, with 14 bases in between. Using reference TRBV5-1 and TRBJ2-4 for the parts outside the CDR3, the full variable domain is KAGVTQTPRYLIKTRGQQVTLSCSPISGHRSVSWYQQTPGQGLQFLFEYFSETQRNKGNFPGRFSGRQFSNSRSEMNVSTLELGDSALYLCASSPLGERNIQYFGAGTRLSVL.

CDR3 residues: CASSYTDRLNEKLFF. The CDR3 coding sequence is TGTGCCAGCAGTTACACGGACAGATTAAATGAAAAACTGTTTTTT. The chain combines TRBV6-5 with TRBJ1-4; D is perhaps TRBD1 (6 bases). The CDR3 has 15 amino acids. Looked up from germline, CDR1 is MNHEY and CDR2 is SVGAGI. Trimming shortened V by 2 bases and J by 5 bases, and 12 bases separated the two germline ends.

V usage is TRBV4-2 and J usage is TRBJ2-4, with 9 nucleotides matching TRBD1. Germline loops: CDR1 LGHNA, CDR2 YNFKEQ. J gave up 0 bases and V 4 bases, and 7 bases lay outside the gene matches. CDR3 length: 17 residues. CDR3: CASSRQGTGSAKNIQYF. CDR3 nucleotides: TGTGCCAGCAGCCGGCAAGGGACAGGGTCAGCCAAAAACATTCAGTACTTC.

This chain links TRBV2 with TRBJ2-5; no firm D call. Trimming took off 1 base at V and 6 bases at J, with 12 bases between the two ends. The germline V gene has CDR1 SNHLY and CDR2 FYNNEI. The CDR3 contains 14 residues. Here the CDR3 reads CASSEVEGWKTQYF. The DNA for the CDR3 is TGTGCCAGCAGTGAAGTAGAAGGGTGGAAGACCCAGTACTTC. Combining the CDR3 with reference TRBV2 and TRBJ2-5 gives the whole variable domain EPEVTQTPSHQVTQMGQEVILRCVPISNHLYFYWYRQILGQKVEFLVSFYNNEISEKSEIFDDQFSVERPDGSNFTLKIRSTKLEDSAMYFCASSEVEGWKTQYFGPGTRLLVL.

The rearrangement links TRBV30 to TRBJ2-5; 9 bases are shared with TRBD2. Germline trimming cut 8 bases from V and 4 bases from J; bases unmatched to any gene: 11. Germline-derived CDR1 and CDR2 are GTSNPN and SVGIG (reference sequence). The length of the CDR3 is 14 residues. Here the CDR3 DNA reads TGTGCCCGGAAGGAACCTAGCGGGGTAGAGACCCAGTACTTC. It yields the protein CARKEPSGVETQYF.

This clone occurred a few times. The chain is built from TRBV5-1 and TRBJ2-5, with 9 nucleotides matching TRBD2. The CDR3 is 14 amino acids. Per germline, CDR1 SGHRS and CDR2 YFSETQ. The trim removed 4 bases at V and 7 bases at J, leaving 8 bases unmatched. CDR3 in amino acids: CASSPEGGGATQYF. The CDR3, as DNA: TGCGCCAGCAGCCCGGAGGGCGGGGGGGCGACCCAGTACTTC.

The rearrangement joins TRBV6-6 to TRBJ1-4; 9 bases fit TRBD1. Germline loops: CDR1 MNHNY, CDR2 SVGAGI (reference sequence). CDR3 size: 14 residues. With 4 bases clipped from V and 5 bases from J, the junction kept 2 bases outside the gene matches. CDR3 in DNA: TGTGCCAGCAGTTCGACAGGGGGAAATGAAAAACTGTTTTTT. This codes for CASSSTGGNEKLFF.

This clone was seen many times. The V gene is TRBV2, the J gene TRBJ2-7; possible D gene TRBD1, 6 bases. The V end was cut by 5 bases, the J end by 6 bases, with 17 bases between. Looked up from germline, CDR1 is SNHLY and CDR2 is FYNNEI. This CDR3 is built from 14 residues. The CDR3 loop is CASSYSGERREQYF. In DNA form, the CDR3 reads TGTGCCAGCAGTTACTCAGGGGAAAGGCGCGAGCAGTACTTC.

The chain uses TRBV4-3 and TRBJ2-5, with 7 bases that match TRBD1. The V gene's germline CDR1 is LGHNA and CDR2 YSLEER. J gave up 3 bases and V 4 bases, and 2 bases lay outside the gene matches. CDR3 length: 13 amino acids. The CDR3 protein is CASSPDREETQYF. The DNA for the CDR3 is TGCGCCAGCAGCCCAGACAGGGAAGAGACCCAGTACTTC.

Note on this clone: Sequence at one end of the junction differs from germline and may be a read error. This chain joins TRBV5-3 and TRBJ2-3; D call uncertain. TRBV5-3 is an ORF; its function is uncertain. The CDR3 sequence is 10 residues long. CDR3 sequence: CARSPLTRHF. The CDR3 DNA reads TGTGCCAGAAGCCCGTTAACGCGGCATTTT.

This chain joins TRBV11-1 and TRBJ2-5; TRBD1 matches 7 bases. J gave up 2 bases and V 0 bases, and 6 bases lay outside the gene matches. Germline V gene lookup returns CDR1 SGHAT and CDR2 FQDESV (reference sequence). This CDR3 has 16 residues. CDR3 nucleotides: TGTGCCAGCAGCTTAGCAGGCAGGGGGATACAAGAGACCCAGTACTTC. Translated, it gives CASSLAGRGIQETQYF.

The chain links TRBV30 to TRBJ1-6; D is unclear. Germline lookup yields CDR1 GTSNPN and CDR2 SVGIG (reference sequence). V lost 5 bases and J lost 3, with 11 bases in between. The CDR3 sequence is 14 residues long. The CDR3 loop reads CAWASSGYNSPLHF. The CDR3 bases are TGTGCCTGGGCTAGCTCGGGCTATAATTCACCCCTCCACTTT.